The 31 T cell receptor beta chains below all came from one sample that was sequenced in a study of human versus mouse CDR3 diversity and MHC coevolution. The method was immunoSEQ multiplex PCR; TCRdb's version includes in-frame clones alone and lacks a portion of them. The sample holds about 81,000 clones, just over 90% seen once. The sequenced sample consisted of naive CD4+ T cells from blood. Noted subset: CD45RO-negative CD62L-positive naive CD4 T cells. The receptors shown here come from a person aged 25 to 75 in good health.

The chain uses TRBV18 and TRBJ2-3, with TRBD2 matching 9 bases. Looked up from germline, CDR1 is KGHSH and CDR2 is LQKENI. The CDR3 contains 15 residues. V gave up 3 bases and J gave up 6 bases; unmatched junction bases: 7. The CDR3 here is CASSPLAGVGDTQYF. CDR3 nucleotide sequence: TGTGCCAGCTCACCTTTAGCGGGAGTCGGGGATACGCAGTATTTT. Complete variable domain (other parts from reference TRBV18 and TRBJ2-3): NAGVMQNPRHLVRRRGQEARLRCSPMKGHSHVYWYRQLPEEGLKFMVYLQKENIIDESGMPKERFSAEFPKEGPSILRIQQVVRGDSAAYFCASSPLAGVGDTQYFGPGTRLTVL.

V usage is TRBV6-1 and J usage is TRBJ1-1, with D possibly TRBD1 on 6 matching bases. This CDR3 has 16 amino acids. Germline V gene lookup returns CDR1 MNHNS and CDR2 SASEGT. The V end was cut by 0 bases, the J end by 4 bases, with 15 bases between. The CDR3 loop is CASSEAEQGPLTEAFF. The CDR3 coding sequence is TGTGCCAGCAGTGAAGCGGAGCAGGGGCCTCTCACTGAAGCTTTCTTT.

V gene TRBV7-6 combines with J gene TRBJ2-1, with 8 bases lining up with TRBD1. The CDR3 sequence is 16 residues long. CDR1 is SGHVS, CDR2 FNYEAQ, per germline. Trimming at V came to 0 bases and at J to 8 bases, leaving 9 bases not matched to a gene. As DNA, the CDR3 is TGTGCCAGCAGCTTAGCGCTAAGACAGGGGATCGATGAGCAGTTCTTC. It codes for CASSLALRQGIDEQFF.

The chain recombines TRBV11-2 with TRBJ2-7; 9 bases fit TRBD1. The CDR3 contains 14 residues. Germline trimming cut 4 bases from V and 4 bases from J; bases unmatched to any gene: 5. Per the germline V gene, CDR1 is SGHAT and CDR2 is FQNNGV. This chain's CDR3 is CASSSGQGYYEQYF. In DNA, the CDR3 is TGTGCCAGCAGCTCGGGACAGGGTTATTACGAGCAGTACTTC.

The rearrangement links TRBV10-1 to TRBJ1-5; unclear D gene. CDR1 is WNHNN and CDR2 is SYGVQD in the germline V gene (reference sequence). The CDR3 sequence is 11 residues long. The CDR3 region has the DNA TGCGGCTCCGGGTCACATTCGCCCCAGCATTTT. Protein sequence: CGSGSHSPQHF.

A word on this clone: A read error may account for a junction end that differs from germline. The chain employs TRBV7-2 and TRBJ2-7, with D possibly being TRBD2 (7 bases). From germline, CDR1 is SGHTA and CDR2 FQGNSA. This CDR3 spans 12 amino acids. The CDR3 loop reads CASSLGGGRPSF. The CDR3 nucleotides read TGTGCCAGCAGCTTAGGGGGGGGCCGTCCTTCCTTC.

This rearrangement joins TRBV7-2 to TRBJ2-3, with 10 bases that match TRBD1. Germline V gene lookup returns CDR1 SGHTA and CDR2 FQGNSA. CDR3 length: 13 residues. V lost 7 bases and J lost 7; bases outside the gene matches: 5. The CDR3 is CASTGQGPNTQYF. DNA of the CDR3: TGTGCCAGCACGGGACAGGGGCCGAATACGCAGTATTTT.

The rearrangement links TRBV28 to TRBJ2-7; D is unclear. The CDR3 runs 14 residues. The V gene lost 5 bases and the J gene lost 2 bases, with 13 bases spanning the gap. The germline V gene encodes CDR1 MDHEN and CDR2 SYDVKM. The CDR3 nucleotides are TGTGCCAGCAGTCTAACAGCCTTACCCTACGAGCAGTACTTC. This encodes CASSLTALPYEQYF.

This chain joins TRBV9 and TRBJ2-7; D is ambiguous. Germline V gene lookup returns CDR1 SGDLS and CDR2 YYNGEE. This CDR3 has 16 residues. V was cut by 0 bases and J by 2 bases, with 15 bases left in between. The CDR3 DNA is TGTGCCAGCAGCGTAGGGGCACAACATACTCCCTACGAGCAGTACTTC. Its protein product is CASSVGAQHTPYEQYF.

This sequence joins TRBV6-5 and TRBJ2-5; D is uncertain. CDR1 and CDR2 from the germline V gene are MNHEY and SVGAGI. The CDR3 runs 13 residues. V dropped 2 bases and J dropped 5 bases, with 9 bases sitting between them. The CDR3 loop is CASSYASLETQYF. The DNA of the CDR3 is TGTGCCAGCAGTTACGCCAGTCTGGAGACCCAGTACTTC.

This clone is a singleton in its sample. The chain combines TRBV4-3 with TRBJ2-7; D possibly corresponds to TRBD2 (5 bases). CDR1 is LGHNA and CDR2 is YSLEER in the germline V gene. This CDR3 is 15 amino acids long. V lost 0 bases, J lost 2 bases, and 11 bases lay in between. In DNA, the CDR3 is TGCGCCAGCAGCCAAGATGACGGGATTCCCTACGAGCAGTACTTC. As protein: CASSQDDGIPYEQYF.

The rearrangement uses TRBV29-1 and TRBJ2-2; D unresolved. V lost 6 bases, J lost 1 base, and 9 bases lay in between. The germline CDR1 and CDR2 sequences are SQVTM and ANQGSEA. The CDR3 extends over 13 amino acids. The CDR3 spells CSVGTKNTGELFF. Written as DNA, the CDR3 is TGCAGCGTGGGCACGAAGAACACCGGGGAGCTGTTTTTT.

The rearrangement uses TRBV25-1 and TRBJ2-7; unclear D gene. Trimming left V 5 bases short and J 2 bases short, with 13 bases between. The germline V gene has CDR1 MGHDK and CDR2 SYGVNS. This CDR3 region has 14 residues. CDR3 protein: CASSRPGSPYEQYF. DNA of the CDR3: TGTGCCAGCAGTCGGCCGGGTAGTCCCTACGAGCAGTACTTC.

This rearrangement joins TRBV19 to TRBJ1-2; 7 nucleotides match TRBD1. The ends lost 9 bases at V and 5 bases at J; junction bases unmatched: 12. Germline V gives CDR1 LNHDA, CDR2 SQIVND (reference sequence). The CDR3 spans 14 residues. The CDR3 bases are TGTGCCAGCAAGCCATTAGGACAGGAGTATGGCTACACCTTC. Residues: CASKPLGQEYGYTF.

The chain recombines TRBV9 with TRBJ2-7, with 10 bases matching TRBD1. With 3 bases clipped from V and 2 bases from J, the junction kept 8 bases outside the gene matches. The CDR3 extends over 16 amino acids. The V gene's germline CDR1 is SGDLS and CDR2 YYNGEE. The CDR3 region is CASSGPGQGSTYEQYF. Here the CDR3 DNA reads TGTGCCAGCAGCGGGCCGGGACAGGGGTCAACCTACGAGCAGTACTTC.

This chain connects TRBV5-1 to TRBJ2-5, with 11 nucleotides matching TRBD2. Trimming took 3 bases from V and 1 from J; bases not matched to a gene: 5. Germline CDR1 reads SGHRS; CDR2 reads YFSETQ. The CDR3 runs to 16 residues. The CDR3 region has the DNA TGCGCCAGCAGCTCCGGACTAGCGGGTGTCCAAGAGACCCAGTACTTC. The encoded protein is CASSSGLAGVQETQYF.

The genes are TRBV18 and TRBJ2-1, with TRBD1 matching over 9 bases. The germline V gene encodes CDR1 KGHSH and CDR2 LQKENI. The CDR3 runs to 15 residues. Trimming removed 4 bases from V and 3 bases from J; junction bases left unmatched: 4. The chain's CDR3 is CASSQGQGLYNEQFF. The CDR3, as DNA: TGTGCCAGCTCACAGGGACAGGGTCTCTACAATGAGCAGTTCTTC.

This sequence joins TRBV19 and TRBJ1-6; possible D gene TRBD1, 6 bases. The V and J ends lost 4 bases and 7 bases respectively, with 17 bases between them. The CDR3 length is 16 residues. Germline CDR1 LNHDA, CDR2 SQIVND (reference sequence). The CDR3 loop reads CASSTQLGHLNSPLHF. Here the CDR3 DNA reads TGTGCCAGTAGTACCCAATTGGGACACCTAAATTCACCCCTCCACTTT.

As regards this clone: Other DNA sequences in the sample encode the same CDR3. This chain connects TRBV2 to TRBJ2-2; D is perhaps TRBD1 (6 bases). The germline V and J ends were trimmed by 2 bases and 2 bases, with 9 bases remaining between them. CDR1 and CDR2 (germline): SNHLY, FYNNEI. This CDR3 has 15 amino acids. CDR3 protein: CASSEQGSNTGELFF. The CDR3 region has the DNA TGTGCCAGCAGTGAACAGGGGTCAAACACCGGGGAGCTGTTTTTT.

The rearrangement joins TRBV7-9 to TRBJ2-1; D is unresolved. CDR3 length equals 14 residues. From germline, CDR1 is SEHNR and CDR2 FQNEAQ (reference sequence). V was pared by 2 bases and J by 0 bases, with 5 bases between. CDR3 residues: CASSLSSSYNEQFF. The CDR3 nucleotides read TGTGCCAGCAGCTTAAGTAGCTCCTACAATGAGCAGTTCTTC.

CDR3 sequence (DNA): TGTGCCAGCACCCTAACAGGGGGTGATTACGAGCAGTACTTC. Translation: CASTLTGGDYEQYF. The chain joins TRBV7-6 to TRBJ2-7; 8 nucleotides agree with TRBD1. With V trimmed by 7 bases and J by 4 bases, 9 bases remained unmatched. Germline values: CDR1 SGHVS, CDR2 FNYEAQ. The CDR3 is 14 residues long.

Only a few counts were recorded for this clone. The chain recombines TRBV9 with TRBJ2-7; D is perhaps TRBD2 (6 bases). Looked up from germline, CDR1 is SGDLS and CDR2 is YYNGEE. The CDR3 has 14 residues. Trimming pared 1 base from V and 5 bases from J, leaving 13 bases between. CDR3 sequence reads: CASSVRSGSNEQYF. CDR3 bases: TGTGCCAGCAGCGTAAGGAGCGGGTCCAACGAGCAGTACTTC. Drawing the rest from reference TRBV9 and TRBJ2-7, the complete variable domain is DSGVTQTPKHLITATGQRVTLRCSPRSGDLSVYWYQQSLDQGLQFLIQYYNGEERAKGNILERFSAQQFPDLHSELNLSSLELGDSALYFCASSVRSGSNEQYFGPGTRLTVT.

V and J are TRBV7-2 and TRBJ2-1, with 9 bases identical to TRBD1. V lost 4 bases, J lost 10 bases, and 11 bases stayed unmatched. This CDR3 comprises 15 residues. Per the germline V gene, CDR1 is SGHTA and CDR2 is FQGNSA. For the CDR3, the DNA is TGTGCCAGCAGCTCAACCGGGACAGGGAAAGGAGAGCAGTTCTTC. It specifies CASSSTGTGKGEQFF.

The rearrangement uses TRBV6-5 and TRBJ1-2; tentative D call: TRBD1 (6 bases). Trimming took 6 bases from V and 3 from J, leaving 14 bases between them. Germline V gene sequence: CDR1 MNHEY, CDR2 SVGAGI. The CDR3 has 14 residues. In DNA form, the CDR3 reads TGTGCCAGCAGGCACGGGACACTATACTATGGCTACACCTTC. As protein: CASRHGTLYYGYTF.

The CDR3: CASSPPIHSTRGQGRDSPLHF. CDR3 nucleotides: TGTGCCAGTAGTCCACCCATCCACTCCACACGGGGACAGGGACGGGATTCACCCCTCCACTTT. J is TRBJ1-6 and V is TRBV19; 9 positions agree with TRBD1. V dropped 5 bases and J dropped 8; count of bases not matched to a gene: 25. In germline, CDR1 is LNHDA, CDR2 SQIVND (reference sequence). The CDR3 extends over 21 amino acids.

The gene calls are TRBV6-1 and TRBJ2-1, with D tentatively TRBD2 (5 bases). V lost 7 bases, J lost 11 bases, and 18 bases lay in between. The germline V gene has CDR1 MNHNS and CDR2 SASEGT. There are 13 residues in the CDR3. The CDR3 protein is CASNGLTDFQQFF. As DNA, the CDR3 is TGTGCCAGCAACGGACTTACAGATTTCCAGCAGTTCTTC.

The V and J genes are TRBV10-3 and TRBJ2-3; D is perhaps TRBD2 (6 bases). The CDR3 runs 13 residues. Germline values: CDR1 ENHRY, CDR2 SYGVKD. V was pared by 7 bases and J by 2 bases, with 10 bases between. Here the CDR3 DNA reads TGTGCCATCAATGCGGGGAACACAGATACGCAGTATTTT. Its protein is CAINAGNTDTQYF.

The CDR3 DNA is TGCGCCAGCAGCTCGCAGATAGCGGGGGGAGCCTACAATGAGCAGTTCTTC. Translation: CASSSQIAGGAYNEQFF. The chain combines TRBV5-1 with TRBJ2-1; 10 bases align to TRBD2. Per germline, CDR1 SGHRS and CDR2 YFSETQ. Trimming at V came to 3 bases and at J to 2 bases, leaving 8 bases not matched to a gene. CDR3 length: 17 amino acids.

The chain uses TRBV6-1 and TRBJ1-1; D ambiguous. Per germline, CDR1 MNHNS and CDR2 SASEGT. This CDR3 is 12 amino acids long. Trimming took off 7 bases at V and 7 bases at J, with 13 bases between the two ends. CDR3: CASNPNGFEAFF. The CDR3 bases are TGTGCCAGCAACCCCAATGGCTTTGAAGCTTTCTTT.

The rearrangement links TRBV4-1 to TRBJ1-1, with D uncertain. The germline V gene encodes CDR1 MGHRA and CDR2 YSYEKL. The CDR3 loop spans 14 amino acids. Deletions cut 2 bases from V and 5 bases from J, with 12 bases between. CDR3 sequence: CASSQPAGSTEAFF. CDR3 bases: TGCGCCAGCAGCCAACCAGCGGGGTCGACTGAAGCTTTCTTT.

The chain combines TRBV27 with TRBJ2-7, with TRBD1 matching over 10 bases. With 5 bases clipped from V and 0 bases from J, the junction kept 10 bases outside the gene matches. The CDR3 consists of 17 residues. Germline values: CDR1 MNHEY, CDR2 SMNVEV (reference sequence). In DNA form, the CDR3 reads TGTGCCAGCAGTCTCCGACAGGGGGCAACATTCTCCTACGAGCAGTACTTC. Protein product: CASSLRQGATFSYEQYF.